This T cell receptor beta chain was sequenced for a study of T cells in Graves' hyperthyroidism and ophthalmopathy (dated by TCRdb to 2018 to 2020). A note on the overall study: Peripheral blood samples were taken at the time of initial diagnosis, prior to any treatment. A discovery cohort of about 95 patients, approximately 45 with Graves' ophthalmopathy and about 60 with stable Graves' hyperthyroidism, was used to find distinguishing TCR V-J signatures. Prospective prediction of ophthalmopathy was tested in an independent validation cohort consisting of 18 to 20 hyperthyroidism patients and around 16 patients who later progressed to ophthalmopathy. The 100 or so discovery patients were randomly divided into training and test sets at a 7:3 ratio. Thyroid tissue and blood T-cell repertoires from about six Graves' hyperthyroidism patients were also compared in the study. Once sampling was done, hyperthyroidism patients were given methimazole at a starting dose of 30 mg daily, whereas ophthalmopathy patients were given high-dose intravenous methylprednisolone. The paper reports TCR Vbeta CDR3 sequencing of roughly 140 peripheral blood samples: 43 ophthalmopathy, 70 to 85 hyperthyroidism and roughly 17 progressor patients. General findings and caveats noted by the study authors: Blood samples also contained most of the expanded thyroid clonotypes (frequency above 0.001), which suggests that blood repertoires may reflect thyroid immune responses. Sample size was not statistically predetermined, and blinding of investigators to group allocation was not performed. A 13 V-J signature model separated ophthalmopathy from stable hyperthyroidism, with approximately 86% sensitivity and roughly 82% specificity in cross-validation and 80%/75% in testing. In validation, progression to ophthalmopathy was predicted by the model with 70.59% sensitivity and 72% to 85% specificity, a median of roughly 6 months before onset.

Ophthalmopathy patients had moderately to severely active disease, Clinical Activity Score of at least 3, NOSPECS grade of at least 4, and duration under 3 months. Exclusion was applied to patients with uncontrolled infections, other autoimmune diseases, pregnancy or lactation. Diagnoses were based on clinical symptoms, serum thyroxine and TRAb, thyroid ultrasound and orbital computed tomography. PBMCs were separated from 10 ml of fresh peripheral blood using Ficoll-Paque density gradient centrifugation. Trizol reagent was used to extract total RNA, and RNA quality was then checked on an Agilent 2100 Bioanalyzer. This clonotype was recorded at least ten times. Its antigen specificity is not known. No base quality information exists; no much larger clone differs at one position. TCR beta CDR3 regions were amplified from RNA transcripts. The first round of RT-PCR for the TCR CDR3 was performed with the HTBI primer set and the Qiagen OneStep RT-PCR kit. A second multiplex PCR round built the libraries, followed by size selection and purification. The libraries were sequenced on an Illumina HiSeq2000 using paired-end 100 bp reads. Under the source paper's analysis protocol: SOAPnuke was used to process the raw data, throwing out any read that contained adapters or uncalled bases, had a mean Phred below 15, or lacked an exact constant-primer or identifier match. High-quality paired reads were merged using COPE v1.2.5, and each unique nucleotide sequence was defined as a clonotype. Clonotypes were aligned to IMGT TRBV, TRBD and TRBJ reference segments using MiTCR v1.1. Analysis was restricted to V-J combinations with a frequency above 0.0001, which covered roughly 99% of repertoires. The TCS score was defined as the ratio of F50 (clonal expansion) to E x V (chaos), calculated using BLOSUM62-based TCRdist between CDR3 peptides within each V-J. Welch's t-statistics and random forest reduced around 550 V-J features to roughly 13, which were used in a naive Bayes classifier (R e1071). TCRdb reprocessed the public reads (quality trimming at Q25 with fastp, clone calling with MiXCR) and kept in-frame beta chains. A single entry per CDR3 protein holds the most common genes and DNA from its merged rows. TCRdb's processing, not the authors', yielded these V and J calls. The sample table records 490,000 or so distinct CDR3 sequences; less than 20% of these occur just once. Less than 55% of the sample is taken by the ten largest.

The CDR3 runs 16 residues from the cysteine to the phenylalanine. Only the CDR3 part of the read is kept: 48 bases, read in frame from the first base. The germline V gene encodes CDR1 SGHTA and CDR2 FQGTGA. Here V drops 5 bases and J drops 0 bases, and the junction holds 5 bases not matched to any gene. This TCR was recovered from a man in his forties or fifties with Graves' ophthalmopathy. The sequenced material came from blood. This chain is built from TRBV7-3 and TRBJ2-2, and 8 bases in between align with TRBD1. The DNA sequence is TGTGCCAGCAGCCCGCAGGGGGCCGCGAACACCGGGGAGCTGTTTTTT. Its coded protein is CASSPQGAANTGELFF.